This is a list of T cell receptor beta chains from one sample in a study of identical twins. TCRdb fed the 5' RACE reads into MiXCR, producing one record per CDR3 protein. The sample includes over 200,000 distinct CDR3 sequences, around a tenth of them seen just once. Sequenced input: memory (CD45RO+) T cells sorted from blood. These TCRs come from a woman in her late teens or twenties in good health. The CDR3 runs from the conserved cysteine through the conserved F or W. The D gene is left open where the match is weak. Clone size is shown for a subset of rows, as once, few, many or a class of expanded clone.

j_call: TRBJ2-5
v_call: TRBV9
clone_size: few
cdr3_length: 15
d_call: TRBD1
cdr3_nt: TGTGCCAGCAGCGTAGGGGTAGGGGGCGAAGAGACCCAGTACTTC
cdr3_aa: CASSVGVGGEETQYF

j_call: TRBJ2-7
v_call: TRBV12-3/TRBV12-4
clone_size: many
cdr3_length: 17
d_call: -
cdr3_nt: TGTGCCAGCAGTTCTCTTACAGGATCCCTAGGCTCCTACGAGCAGTACTTC
cdr3_aa: CASSSLTGSLGSYEQYF

j_call: TRBJ1-5
v_call: TRBV20-1
clone_size: few
cdr3_length: 17
d_call: TRBD1
cdr3_nt: TGCAGTGCTAGAGACCTTTTGACAGGGGCGATAGATCAGCCCCAGCATTTT
cdr3_aa: CSARDLLTGAIDQPQHF

j_call: TRBJ2-1
v_call: TRBV9
clone_size: -
cdr3_length: 13
d_call: -
cdr3_nt: TGTGCCAGCAGCGTCGACCAGCCGAATGAGCAGTTCTTC
cdr3_aa: CASSVDQPNEQFF

j_call: TRBJ2-5
v_call: TRBV5-4
clone_size: -
cdr3_length: 15
d_call: TRBD2
cdr3_nt: TGTGCCAGCAGCCAGCGGGACTACTTCCAAGAGACCCAGTACTTC
cdr3_aa: CASSQRDYFQETQYF

j_call: TRBJ1-6
v_call: TRBV20-1
clone_size: -
cdr3_length: 14
d_call: TRBD1
cdr3_nt: TGCAGTGCTGGGAGACAGGGAGTAGGTTCACCCCTCCACTTT
cdr3_aa: CSAGRQGVGSPLHF

j_call: TRBJ2-1
v_call: TRBV11-2
clone_size: few
cdr3_length: 17
d_call: TRBD2
cdr3_nt: TGTGCCAGCAGCCCCCGGAGACTAGCGGGAACCTACAATGAGCAGTTCTTC
cdr3_aa: CASSPRRLAGTYNEQFF

j_call: TRBJ1-2
v_call: TRBV10-3
clone_size: few
cdr3_length: 12
d_call: -
cdr3_nt: TGTGCCATCACGCAGGGAGGCTATGGCTACACCTTC
cdr3_aa: CAITQGGYGYTF

j_call: TRBJ2-2
v_call: TRBV24-1
clone_size: -
cdr3_length: 17
d_call: TRBD2
cdr3_nt: TGTGCCACCAGTGATATTAGCGGGAGCGGTGCCACCGGGGAGCTGTTTTTT
cdr3_aa: CATSDISGSGATGELFF

j_call: TRBJ2-6
v_call: TRBV12-3/TRBV12-4
clone_size: few
cdr3_length: 14
d_call: -
cdr3_nt: TGTGCCAGCAGTCGGACCTCTGGGGCCAACGTCCTGACTTTC
cdr3_aa: CASSRTSGANVLTF

j_call: TRBJ1-2
v_call: TRBV29-1
clone_size: many
cdr3_length: 10
d_call: -
cdr3_nt: TGCAGCGTTGCAGAAGGTGGCTACACCTTC
cdr3_aa: CSVAEGGYTF

j_call: TRBJ2-2
v_call: TRBV5-1
clone_size: few
cdr3_length: 16
d_call: TRBD1
cdr3_nt: TGCGCCAGCAGCTTTACAGGGGGAAGTACAGACGGGGAGCTGTTTTTT
cdr3_aa: CASSFTGGSTDGELFF

j_call: TRBJ2-7
v_call: TRBV3-1
clone_size: -
cdr3_length: 16
d_call: TRBD1
cdr3_nt: TGTGCCAGCAGCCGCGTCGCGACAGGGGGAGGCTTGGAGCAGTACTTC
cdr3_aa: CASSRVATGGGLEQYF

j_call: TRBJ2-1
v_call: TRBV20-1
clone_size: many
cdr3_length: 15
d_call: -
cdr3_nt: TGCAGTGCTAGAGATCTTGCGGGTCACTACAATGAGCAGTTCTTC
cdr3_aa: CSARDLAGHYNEQFF

j_call: TRBJ1-6
v_call: TRBV12-3/TRBV12-4
clone_size: -
cdr3_length: 14
d_call: -
cdr3_nt: TGTGCCAGCAGTTTTGGGCAGGATAATTCACCCCTCCACTTT
cdr3_aa: CASSFGQDNSPLHF

j_call: TRBJ1-4
v_call: TRBV5-6
clone_size: few
cdr3_length: 16
d_call: -
cdr3_nt: TGTGCCAGCAGCTTGGGCCCGACAGCAACTAATGAAAAACTGTTTTTT
cdr3_aa: CASSLGPTATNEKLFF

j_call: TRBJ1-1
v_call: TRBV7-9
clone_size: few
cdr3_length: 14
d_call: -
cdr3_nt: TGTGCCAGCAGCTTAGTTCCGGGGAACACTGAAGCTTTCTTT
cdr3_aa: CASSLVPGNTEAFF

j_call: TRBJ2-7
v_call: TRBV6-5
clone_size: few
cdr3_length: 13
d_call: -
cdr3_nt: TGTGCCAGCAGTTCTCAATGGCCCTACGAGCAGTACTTC
cdr3_aa: CASSSQWPYEQYF

j_call: TRBJ1-6
v_call: TRBV3-1
clone_size: -
cdr3_length: 14
d_call: -
cdr3_nt: TGTGCCAGCAGCCAGGCTCACAGAGGTTCACCCCTCCACTTT
cdr3_aa: CASSQAHRGSPLHF

j_call: TRBJ2-7
v_call: TRBV20-1
clone_size: -
cdr3_length: 15
d_call: TRBD2
cdr3_nt: TGCAGTGCTAGGTCGACTAGCGGGAGTAACTACGAGCAGTACTTC
cdr3_aa: CSARSTSGSNYEQYF

j_call: TRBJ2-3
v_call: TRBV11-2
clone_size: many
cdr3_length: 20
d_call: TRBD2
cdr3_nt: TGTGCCAGCAGCTTAGAACAGGGGGCATGGACTAGCGGGAGCACAGATACGCAGTATTTT
cdr3_aa: CASSLEQGAWTSGSTDTQYF

j_call: TRBJ1-2
v_call: TRBV21-1
clone_size: few
cdr3_length: 14
d_call: -
cdr3_nt: TGTGCCAGCAGCAAAAATGGCAGGGCCTATGGCTACACCTTC
cdr3_aa: CASSKNGRAYGYTF

j_call: TRBJ2-1
v_call: TRBV20-1
clone_size: few
cdr3_length: 13
d_call: -
cdr3_nt: TGCAGTGCACCCGACAGAAATTACAATGAGCAGTTCTTC
cdr3_aa: CSAPDRNYNEQFF

j_call: TRBJ2-7
v_call: TRBV7-9
clone_size: -
cdr3_length: 14
d_call: -
cdr3_nt: TGTGCCAGCAGCGGCCCGCGGGGCCAATACGAGCAGTACTTC
cdr3_aa: CASSGPRGQYEQYF

j_call: TRBJ2-7
v_call: TRBV9
clone_size: -
cdr3_length: 15
d_call: -
cdr3_nt: TGTGCCAGCAGCGAGGGGGGCGCAGGGGGCTACGAGCAGTACTTC
cdr3_aa: CASSEGGAGGYEQYF

j_call: TRBJ2-2
v_call: TRBV7-9
clone_size: -
cdr3_length: 16
d_call: TRBD1
cdr3_nt: TGTGCCAGCAGCCATAAGGACAGGTCGAACACCGGGGAGCTGTTTTTT
cdr3_aa: CASSHKDRSNTGELFF

j_call: TRBJ2-1
v_call: TRBV7-7
clone_size: few
cdr3_length: 14
d_call: TRBD1
cdr3_nt: TGTGCTAGCAGCTTAGGTTTCGGGACAGAAGAGCAGTTCTTC
cdr3_aa: CASSLGFGTEEQFF

j_call: TRBJ2-5
v_call: TRBV5-6
clone_size: -
cdr3_length: 15
d_call: -
cdr3_nt: TGTGCCAGCAGCCGAGGGACCTCGGGACTAGAGACCCAGTACTTC
cdr3_aa: CASSRGTSGLETQYF

j_call: TRBJ2-7
v_call: TRBV5-1
clone_size: -
cdr3_length: 14
d_call: -
cdr3_nt: TGCGCCACCCAACAATTTAGCGGCTCCTACGAGCAGTACTTC
cdr3_aa: CATQQFSGSYEQYF

j_call: TRBJ2-7
v_call: TRBV3-1
clone_size: -
cdr3_length: 16
d_call: TRBD2
cdr3_nt: TGTGCCAGCAGCCAAGTTAGCGGGGGGAAGAACTACGAGCAGTACTTC
cdr3_aa: CASSQVSGGKNYEQYF

j_call: TRBJ2-7
v_call: TRBV12-3/TRBV12-4
clone_size: -
cdr3_length: 13
d_call: -
cdr3_nt: TGTGCCAGCAGTAGCCAGGGGACCTACGAGCAGTACTTC
cdr3_aa: CASSSQGTYEQYF

j_call: TRBJ2-3
v_call: TRBV7-9
clone_size: few
cdr3_length: 15
d_call: TRBD2
cdr3_nt: TGTGCCAGCAGCATAATGGGAGGGCCGGAAGATACGCAGTATTTT
cdr3_aa: CASSIMGGPEDTQYF

j_call: TRBJ2-2
v_call: TRBV27
clone_size: many
cdr3_length: 13
d_call: -
cdr3_nt: TGTGCCAGCAGGGACAGTAACACCGGGGAGCTGTTTTTT
cdr3_aa: CASRDSNTGELFF

j_call: TRBJ2-3
v_call: TRBV9
clone_size: once
cdr3_length: 14
d_call: -
cdr3_nt: TGTGCCAGCAGCTTAGGGGGGCGGAGGGATACGCAGTATTTT
cdr3_aa: CASSLGGRRDTQYF

j_call: TRBJ1-1
v_call: TRBV2
clone_size: few
cdr3_length: 10
d_call: -
cdr3_nt: TGTGCCAGCATGAGGACTGAAGCTTTCTTT
cdr3_aa: CASMRTEAFF

j_call: TRBJ2-7
v_call: TRBV2
clone_size: -
cdr3_length: 14
d_call: -
cdr3_nt: TGTGCCAGCATTGGGGCAGGGGTATCCTACGAGCAGTACTTC
cdr3_aa: CASIGAGVSYEQYF

j_call: TRBJ2-7
v_call: TRBV2
clone_size: -
cdr3_length: 14
d_call: -
cdr3_nt: TGTGCCAGCAGTGGAGAGGTTATCTCCTACGAGCAGTACTTC
cdr3_aa: CASSGEVISYEQYF

j_call: TRBJ1-1
v_call: TRBV11-3
clone_size: -
cdr3_length: 12
d_call: -
cdr3_nt: TGTGCCAGCGCGACGCGGGGGACTGAAGCTTTCTTT
cdr3_aa: CASATRGTEAFF

j_call: TRBJ2-5
v_call: TRBV12-3/TRBV12-4
clone_size: -
cdr3_length: 13
d_call: -
cdr3_nt: TGTGCCAGCACTAGAGGGGGGGAAGAGACCCAGTACTTC
cdr3_aa: CASTRGGEETQYF

j_call: TRBJ1-1
v_call: TRBV20-1
clone_size: few
cdr3_length: 14
d_call: -
cdr3_nt: TGCAGTGCTATTGGGGGAGGGTTGAACACTGAAGCTTTCTTT
cdr3_aa: CSAIGGGLNTEAFF

j_call: TRBJ1-1
v_call: TRBV10-2
clone_size: -
cdr3_length: 15
d_call: TRBD1
cdr3_nt: TGCGCCAGCAGCGGCCGGGACAGGGGGAACACTGAAGCTTTCTTT
cdr3_aa: CASSGRDRGNTEAFF

j_call: TRBJ2-3
v_call: TRBV20-1
clone_size: many
cdr3_length: 16
d_call: TRBD2
cdr3_nt: TGCAGTGCCAGCGGGGCTAGCGGGGGGTTAAGAGATACGCAGTATTTT
cdr3_aa: CSASGASGGLRDTQYF

j_call: TRBJ2-7
v_call: TRBV29-1
clone_size: -
cdr3_length: 12
d_call: -
cdr3_nt: TGCAGCGTTGGGGACGGACCCTACGAGCAGTACTTC
cdr3_aa: CSVGDGPYEQYF

j_call: TRBJ2-3
v_call: TRBV29-1
clone_size: few
cdr3_length: 16
d_call: -
cdr3_nt: TGCAGCGTTGAAGGACTACAGGGTGTTAACACAGATACGCAGTATTTT
cdr3_aa: CSVEGLQGVNTDTQYF